This T cell receptor beta chain was sequenced for a study of T cell repertoires in cytomegalovirus infection. Overall study: Public TCR beta signature analysis indicated the presence of both CMV infection and matching HLA type.

Per germline, CDR1 MNHGY and CDR2 SAAAGT. There are 15 residues in the CDR3. V lost 0 bases and J lost 3, with 11 bases in between. This clonotype was recorded a few times. Its cognate antigen is unknown. Each CDR3 protein is one row after TCRdb ran MiXCR on the reads. The repertoire holds 650,000 to 900,000 distinct CDR3 sequences, with 25% to 35% as singletons. Study outcomes and limitations: Carriers of CMV and the relevant HLA type were discriminated by public TCR beta frequency. HLA-C-restricted CMV-specific TCR beta clonotypes prevailed in the ex vivo response.

The receptor was derived from a human donor in good health (CMV status not recorded). Some clones in this sample may be carry-over from other donors' samples. The sequencing used cultured CD8+ T cells from PBMCs, collected from culture after CMV antigen stimulation. The J gene is TRBJ1-1, the V gene TRBV6-8, with D perhaps TRBD1 (5 bases). The CDR3, as DNA: TGTGCCAGCAGTTACTCAGGGGTAAAGGACACTGAAGCTTTCTTT. Translating gives CASSYSGVKDTEAFF.